This T cell receptor (beta chain) stems from a study of blood T cell repertoires in COVID-19. About the research overall: Both acute and convalescent COVID-19 samples were obtained from the United States, Italy and Spain.

Data came from immunoSEQ multiplex PCR; TCRdb stores just in-frame clones and leaves some out. Among approximately 160,000 clones, approximately 80% were seen once, and the ten largest hold under 3%. Sequencing was performed on peripheral blood. This sequence originates from a woman between 55 and 75 years old with acute or convalescent COVID-19.

In DNA form, the CDR3 reads TGTGCCAGCAGTCTCCTCGACAGGGTCACCGGGGAGCTGTTTTTT. Translation: CASSLLDRVTGELFF. This sequence joins TRBV27 and TRBJ2-2, with TRBD1 matching over 7 bases. CDR1 and CDR2 from the germline V gene are MNHEY and SMNVEV (reference sequence). The CDR3 is 15 residues long. V gave up 5 bases and J gave up 4 bases; unmatched junction bases: 7.